This TCR beta chain originates from a study of neurological immune-mediated disorders. 5'RACE with 10-nucleotide random UMIs produced the cDNA. TCRdb reprocessed the 5' RACE reads with MiXCR, giving one entry per CDR3 protein. This sample has 25,000 or so distinct CDR3 sequences; roughly an eighth occur once, and the top ten carry less than 9%. The CDR3 contains 15 residues. Germline CDR1 SNHLY, CDR2 FYNNEI. Points on this clonotype: A single base separates this from a much larger clone, so it may be a read error.

The receptor's source is a man aged 55 to 70 in good health. The J gene is TRBJ2-1, the V gene TRBV2; tentatively, D is TRBD2 (6 bases). Sequenced: PBMCs. CDR3 sequence (DNA): TGTGTCAGCAGTGAACGGTTCCCGGGGGTGAATGAGCAGTTCTTC. Its translation is CVSSERFPGVNEQFF.